This T cell receptor beta chain was identified in a study of shared clonotypes between healthy human individuals (dated by TCRdb to about 2020). A note on the overall study: A couple of women and a few men aged 18 to 49 years were included in the cohort. Between about 0.85 and 9.5 billion PBMCs per donor were obtained by leukapheresis. To estimate repertoire size and how much clonotypes are shared between individuals, the study performed deep sequencing of blood TCR repertoires from 4 to 6 healthy adults. To increase sequencing depth and limit assay-specific biases, different laboratories used diverse techniques to prepare libraries and sequence TCR repertoires. Points the paper makes about the study in general: Only blood was sampled, and tissue TCR repertoires likely differ from those in blood. Because the study included a small number of donors, the genetic and exposure-history diversity represented was limited. Pairwise subsampling led to the expectation that sequencing depth would affect the degree of clonotype sharing among donors.

The CDR3 starts with the cysteine, ends with the phenylalanine, and has 15 residues. This entry keeps only the CDR3 DNA: 45 bases, framed from base 1. From the germline V gene, CDR1 is MRHNA and CDR2 is SNTAGT. V lost 0 bases and J lost 3 bases; the stretch between them is 9 bases long. Using the deep immunoSEQ assay, TCR CDR3 regions were amplified from genomic DNA by multiplex PCR. For each cell subset, the extracted genomic DNA was distributed evenly across all wells of several immunoSEQ 96-well plates, and each plate served as one replicate. Each replicate PCR for unsorted PBMC received around 330 ng genomic DNA, equal to about 30,000 T cell genomes. Genomic DNA from unsorted PBMC was sequenced over ten immunoSEQ deep assay plates. The purified libraries were quantified using a Qubit 3.0 fluorometer, sized with a Bioanalyzer 2100, and then quantified again using the KAPA Library Quantification kit. Every immunoSEQ 96-well plate was sequenced on a dedicated single-read 150-cycle Illumina NextSeq 550 flow cell. Per the source publication's procedure: The immunoSEQ output contained only junctional sequences without quality scores, so filtering could not match that applied to full-length reads. Sequences were annotated with PyIR, a Python wrapper for IgBLAST v1.9, and V/J genes and CDR3 were assigned using IMGT germline references. Reads with weak V/J assignments (E-value above 1e-6), missing CDR3, stop codons, out-of-frame junctions, or ambiguous translated residues were removed. V3J clonotypes were defined as sequences sharing an identical inferred V gene, J gene, and CDR3 amino acid sequence. Percentage overlap between repertoires was computed as shared unique clonotypes divided by the size of the smaller repertoire. Three approaches were used to assess repertoire richness: RTK rarefaction, the Chao1 estimator, and Recon v2.1 estimates of unobserved clonotypes. TCRdb's version of the immuneACCESS table is confined to in-frame rearrangements and falls short of the full clone set. An unresolved V gene accounts for under half of the shortfall where checked; the remainder is of unknown origin. That table furnishes V, J and clone size, whereas the DNA furnished D and trimming. This sample has some 500,000 clones in its table, and approximately 79% of those were observed once. The top ten clones comprise 9.5% to 15% of the sample.

Donors were healthy HIV-negative adults with no recently reported acute infections or vaccinations. Every donor was a Caucasian adult residing in Nashville, Tennessee, USA. For unsorted samples, 75 million to 90 million PBMCs were counted and genomic DNA was extracted with the QIAamp DNA Blood Mini kit. Blood was collected by leukapheresis, and PBMCs were isolated by Ficoll-Histopaque density gradient centrifugation and then cryopreserved in liquid nitrogen vapor phase. Details on this clone: Its binding antigen is unknown. No per-base quality is available; no much larger clone lies one base away.

The receptor's source is a woman aged 40 to 55 in good health. Some clones in this sample may be carry-over from other donors' samples. The chain is made from TRBV6-4 and TRBJ2-1; TRBD2 is perhaps the D gene, given 5 matching bases. Sequencing used PBMCs. DNA sequence: TGTGCCAGCAGTGACTCGAGAACTAGCTACAATGAGCAGTTCTTC. Translated, this gives CASSDSRTSYNEQFF.